Listed below are T cell receptor beta chains from one sample, sequenced in a study of identifying expanded T cells in peripheral blood. The assay was immunoSEQ multiplex PCR, and TCRdb's table has in-frame clones only and misses some. The data hold 90,000 or so clones, with 88% observed a single time. Sequenced material: blood. The receptors shown here come from a person between 18 and 75 years old in good health. The CDR3 runs from the conserved cysteine through the conserved F or W. A D gene is named only where the DNA matches it firmly. Size values are once, few and many counts, or a class for expanded clones, and some rows have none.

d_call j_call v_call clone_size cdr3_aa cdr3_nt
NA TRBJ2-7 TRBV6-5 NA CASRPWDTSYEQYF TGTGCCAGCAGGCCGTGGGACACATCCTACGAGCAGTACTTC
NA TRBJ2-1 TRBV10-1 NA CASSSHLAGISLNEQFF TGCGCCAGCAGTTCCCATCTTGCGGGAATATCACTCAATGAGCAGTTCTTC
NA TRBJ1-5 TRBV20-1 NA CSVPHQPQHF TGCAGTGTTCCCCATCAGCCCCAGCATTTT
NA TRBJ2-7 TRBV5-1 NA CASSPLGFDEQYF TGCGCCAGCAGCCCCTTGGGGTTTGACGAGCAGTACTTC
NA TRBJ1-1 TRBV6-5 once CASSYGLTNTEAFF TGTGCCAGCAGTTACGGTTTAACGAACACTGAAGCTTTCTTT
NA TRBJ1-5 TRBV6-5 once CASSGTHYSNQPQHF TGTGCCAGTTCCGGCACCCATTATAGCAATCAGCCCCAGCATTTT
NA TRBJ2-1 TRBV4-1 NA CASSQGVGLLSEQFF TGCGCCAGCAGCCAAGGGGTCGGACTACTTTCTGAGCAGTTCTTC
TRBD2 TRBJ2-7 TRBV4-3 NA CASSQDMGGYPYEQYF TGCGCCAGCAGCCAAGATATGGGGGGGTACCCCTACGAGCAGTACTTC
NA TRBJ1-2 TRBV7-2 medium-sized CASSSTWGQEGYTF TGTGCCAGCAGCTCAACCTGGGGGCAGGAAGGCTACACCTTC
TRBD1 TRBJ2-1 TRBV29-1 NA CSVTDRGRFYNEQFF TGCAGCGTCACGGACAGGGGGCGTTTCTACAATGAGCAGTTCTTC
NA TRBJ1-2 TRBV4-3 NA CASSQDRGSGYTF TGCGCCAGCAGCCAAGATAGAGGGAGCGGCTACACCTTC
NA TRBJ2-7 TRBV29-1 NA CSVIRRDRSYEQYF TGCAGCGTGATCAGACGGGACCGCTCCTACGAGCAGTACTTC
TRBD1 TRBJ2-7 TRBV13 few CASSQTDRDYEQYF TGTGCCAGCAGCCAAACGGACAGGGACTACGAGCAGTACTTC
NA TRBJ1-2 TRBV4-2 few CASSQDLSAVYGYTF TGTGCCAGCAGCCAAGACCTGTCGGCCGTCTATGGCTACACCTTC
NA TRBJ2-5 TRBV14 NA CASSPWARDERAQYF TGTGCCAGCAGCCCCTGGGCAAGGGACGAAAGGGCCCAGTACTTC
NA TRBJ1-2 TRBV19 NA CASPGTKEGYTF TGTGCATCCCCCGGGACAAAAGAGGGCTACACCTTC
NA TRBJ1-4 TRBV18 NA CASAVATNEKLFF TGTGCCAGTGCTGTTGCAACTAATGAAAAACTGTTTTTT
NA TRBJ2-2 TRBV9 NA CASSGWPGGARTGELFF TGTGCCAGCAGCGGGTGGCCTGGCGGGGCCAGAACCGGGGAGCTGTTTTTT
NA TRBJ1-6 TRBV5-1 few CASSQELGNSPLHF TGCGCCAGCAGCCAGGAGTTAGGGAATTCACCCCTCCACTTT
NA TRBJ1-5 TRBV10-1 NA CASSESWVPQHF TGCGCCAGCAGTGAGTCCTGGGTGCCCCAGCATTTT
TRBD1 TRBJ1-1 TRBV2 NA CASTGQGFNTEAFF TGTGCCAGCACGGGACAGGGGTTCAACACTGAAGCTTTCTTT
NA TRBJ1-5 TRBV2 NA CASRRDDQPQHF TGTGCCAGCAGAAGGGACGATCAGCCCCAGCATTTT